The 31 T cell receptor beta chains given below trace back to one sample, sequenced in a study of OX40 agonist ivuxolimab in advanced cancers. Library preparation was by the immunoSEQ multiplex PCR assay. Drawn from immuneACCESS, this table holds only the in-frame rearrangements with V and J called that TCRdb kept. Clones are partly lost; checked studies trace under half to an unresolved V gene and leave the rest unexplained. Within this sample are 45,000 to 65,000 clones, with around 82% of them counted one time only. The ten top clones hold over 3% of the sample. Sequences were derived from CD4+ or CD8+ T cells sorted from blood, sampled in a trial of the OX40 agonist ivuxolimab. Receptor source: an adult with an advanced solid tumor such as melanoma, head and neck, liver or kidney cancer.

V and J are TRBV9 and TRBJ1-3; tentatively, D is TRBD1 (5 bases). The V end was cut by 0 bases, the J end by 4 bases, with 23 bases between. Germline CDR1 and CDR2: SGDLS and YYNGEE. This CDR3 is built from 19 residues. This chain's CDR3 is CASSVEGTPPRRDGNTIYF. The CDR3 region has the DNA TGTGCCAGCAGCGTAGAGGGGACCCCCCCACGAAGAGACGGAAACACCATATATTTT.

The chain has TRBV25-1 and TRBJ2-7, with D perhaps given as TRBD1 or TRBD2 (6 bases each). V was cut by 5 bases and J by 2 bases, with 10 bases left in between. This CDR3 has 13 amino acids. The germline V gene encodes CDR1 MGHDK and CDR2 SYGVNS. This CDR3 reads CASSPGGTYEQYF. The CDR3 coding sequence is TGTGCCAGCAGTCCCGGGGGCACCTACGAGCAGTACTTC.

The chain combines TRBV19 with TRBJ2-7; D assignment may be TRBD1 or TRBD2 (5 bases each). The CDR3 contains 15 residues. Trimming left V 2 bases short and J 1 base short, with 12 bases between. Germline V lookup: CDR1 LNHDA, CDR2 SQIVND (reference sequence). The CDR3, as DNA: TGTGCCAGTAGTATAAATTCGGGGCCGTCCTACGAGCAGTACTTC. Residues: CASSINSGPSYEQYF.

The J gene is TRBJ2-5, the V gene TRBV5-4, with TRBD1 matching over 8 bases. Germline V CDR1 and CDR2: SGHNT, YYREEE (reference sequence). This CDR3 contains 14 residues. V gave up 4 bases and J gave up 2 bases; unmatched junction bases: 4. CDR3: CASSRTGLQETQYF. The CDR3 DNA sequence: TGTGCCAGCAGCCGGACAGGGCTTCAAGAGACCCAGTACTTC.

The V gene is TRBV9, the J gene TRBJ1-1; D not certain. V was pared by 0 bases and J by 4 bases, with 7 bases between. In germline, CDR1 is SGDLS, CDR2 YYNGEE. The CDR3 length is 13 residues. This CDR3 reads CASSVDRATEAFF. The DNA for the CDR3 is TGTGCCAGCAGCGTAGATCGAGCCACTGAAGCTTTCTTT. The full variable domain, rest sourced from reference TRBV9 and TRBJ1-1, is DSGVTQTPKHLITATGQRVTLRCSPRSGDLSVYWYQQSLDQGLQFLIQYYNGEERAKGNILERFSAQQFPDLHSELNLSSLELGDSALYFCASSVDRATEAFFGQGTRLTVV.

The chain recombines TRBV18 with TRBJ2-5; a weak D match, TRBD2 (5 bases). The CDR3 spans 13 residues. The germline V gene has CDR1 KGHSH and CDR2 LQKENI. The V and J ends lost 8 bases and 5 bases respectively, with 15 bases between them. CDR3 residues: CASTGLTRETQYF. The DNA of the CDR3 is TGTGCCAGCACGGGCCTCACTAGGGAGACCCAGTACTTC.

V is TRBV19 and J is TRBJ1-1; maybe TRBD1 (5 bases). The CDR3 runs 13 residues. CDR1 and CDR2 (germline): LNHDA, SQIVND (reference sequence). V lost 5 bases and J 1 base, leaving 8 bases between the germline ends. As DNA, the CDR3 is TGTGCCAGTAGTCGACAGACGAACACTGAAGCTTTCTTT. Translation gives CASSRQTNTEAFF.

The V gene is TRBV29-1, the J gene TRBJ2-1; D gene uncertain. V shed 5 bases and J shed 6 bases, with 8 bases lying between them. Germline loops: CDR1 SQVTM, CDR2 ANQGSEA. This CDR3 has 11 residues. This CDR3 reads CSVLVFNEQFF. CDR3 in DNA: TGCAGCGTTCTGGTCTTCAATGAGCAGTTCTTC.

This clone was seen a few times. The chain employs TRBV7-9 and TRBJ2-7; 11 nucleotides align to TRBD2. CDR1 is SEHNR, CDR2 FQNEAQ, per germline (reference sequence). The trim removed 4 bases at V and 6 bases at J, leaving 5 bases unmatched. The CDR3 loop spans 14 amino acids. DNA of the CDR3: TGTGCCAGCAGCTGGGGGCTAGCGGGGGGCGAGCAGTACTTC. Translating gives CASSWGLAGGEQYF.

The rearrangement links TRBV7-8 to TRBJ2-5; 7 bases are shared with TRBD2. Germline lookup yields CDR1 SGHVS and CDR2 FQNEAQ. J gave up 5 bases and V 5 bases, and 8 bases lay outside the gene matches. The CDR3 consists of 14 residues. The CDR3 DNA follows: TGTGCCAGCAGCCACGCGGGGGACGTGGAGACCCAGTACTTC. It specifies CASSHAGDVETQYF. The full variable domain, rest sourced from reference TRBV7-8 and TRBJ2-5, is GAGVSQSPRYKVAKRGQDVALRCDPISGHVSLFWYQQALGQGPEFLTYFQNEAQLDKSGLPSDRFFAERPEGSVSTLKIQRTQQEDSAVYLCASSHAGDVETQYFGPGTRLLVL.

CDR3 protein: CASSRRHVGYEQYF. The CDR3 nucleotides read TGTGCCAGCAGCAGACGTCATGTGGGCTACGAGCAGTACTTC. The V and J genes are TRBV21-1 and TRBJ2-7. TRBV21-1 is designated a pseudogene. The CDR3 extends over 14 amino acids.

This clone was seen just once. This rearrangement joins TRBV19 to TRBJ2-2; D remains ambiguous. Germline loops: CDR1 LNHDA, CDR2 SQIVND (reference sequence). The V gene lost 10 bases and the J gene lost 0 bases, with 9 bases spanning the gap. The CDR3 spans 13 residues. CDR3 in DNA: TGTGCCACCCGGACGGCGAACACCGGGGAGCTGTTTTTT. Encoded protein: CATRTANTGELFF.

V and J are TRBV27 and TRBJ2-2, with a possible D match to TRBD1 (5 bases). V dropped 5 bases and J dropped 6 bases, with 10 bases sitting between them. CDR1 is MNHEY and CDR2 is SMNVEV in the germline V gene (reference sequence). CDR3 length equals 13 residues. The CDR3 nucleotides read TGTGCCAGCAGTAATCAGGGTCCCGGGGAGCTGTTTTTT. It codes for CASSNQGPGELFF.

In its sample, this clone was seen once. The chain is built from TRBV5-6 and TRBJ1-5; unclear D gene. V was pared by 1 base and J by 3 bases, with 14 bases between. This CDR3 spans 16 amino acids. The V gene's germline CDR1 is SGHDT and CDR2 YYEEEE. CDR3 sequence: CASSLFGRPDNQPQHF. Written as DNA, the CDR3 is TGTGCCAGCAGCTTGTTCGGTAGGCCGGACAATCAGCCCCAGCATTTT.

The chain links TRBV6-6 to TRBJ1-1; tentatively, D is TRBD1 (5 bases). Trimming pared 7 bases from V and 6 bases from J, leaving 15 bases between. Germline CDR1 reads MNHNY; CDR2 reads SVGAGI (reference sequence). CDR3 length: 13 residues. The CDR3 bases are TGTGCCAGCAATTTACCAGGGTACGCTGAAGCTTTCTTT. Residues: CASNLPGYAEAFF.

This sequence joins TRBV5-1 and TRBJ1-4; D ambiguous. The CDR3 is 15 amino acids. CDR1 SGHRS and CDR2 YFSETQ come from the germline V gene. Trimming cost V 4 bases and J 0 bases, with 10 bases left between them. Written as DNA, the CDR3 is TGCGCCAGCAGCCCTGGAGGGTCAACTAATGAAAAACTGTTTTTT. This sequence encodes CASSPGGSTNEKLFF.

This clone was seen a single time. The V gene is TRBV29-1, the J gene TRBJ1-3; possibly TRBD1 for D (6 bases). Trimming pared 0 bases from V and 10 bases from J, leaving 10 bases between. This CDR3 comprises 12 residues. Germline CDR1 reads SQVTM; CDR2 reads ANQGSEA. The CDR3 spells CSVEEQGRTIYF. CDR3 nucleotide sequence: TGCAGCGTTGAAGAACAGGGTAGGACCATATATTTT.

Comment on this clone: Other DNA sequences in this specimen translate into the identical CDR3. The chain employs TRBV6-5 and TRBJ1-3; 8 bases align to TRBD1. Germline loops: CDR1 MNHEY, CDR2 SVGAGI. The CDR3 has 15 residues. The V gene end was trimmed by 2 bases and the J gene end by 4 bases; junction bases not matched to a gene: 4. Here the CDR3 reads CASSYRQGSGNTIYF. The CDR3 DNA follows: TGTGCCAGCAGTTACAGACAGGGGAGCGGAAACACCATATATTTT.

V and J are TRBV18 and TRBJ1-3, with unresolved D. CDR1 KGHSH and CDR2 LQKENI come from the germline V gene. This CDR3 has 17 amino acids. Deletions cut 6 bases from V and 0 bases from J, with 18 bases between. CDR3 in amino acids: CASSILAGEPSGNTIYF. As DNA, the CDR3 is TGTGCCAGCTCCATCCTCGCTGGTGAGCCCTCTGGAAACACCATATATTTT. Together with reference TRBV18 and TRBJ1-3, the CDR3 gives the full variable domain: NAGVMQNPRHLVRRRGQEARLRCSPMKGHSHVYWYRQLPEEGLKFMVYLQKENIIDESGMPKERFSAEFPKEGPSILRIQQVVRGDSAAYFCASSILAGEPSGNTIYFGEGSWLTVV.

The V gene is TRBV7-8, the J gene TRBJ1-4; the match to TRBD1 covers 11 bases. The V gene's germline CDR1 is SGHVS and CDR2 FQNEAQ. The trim removed 5 bases at V and 1 base at J, leaving 9 bases unmatched. The CDR3 loop spans 18 amino acids. As DNA, the CDR3 is TGTGCCAGCAGCCAGGGGACAGGGGGATGGAGAACTAATGAAAAACTGTTTTTT. It is translated as CASSQGTGGWRTNEKLFF.

This clone was observed a single time. This sequence joins TRBV14 and TRBJ2-2; 10 nucleotides agree with TRBD1. CDR1 and CDR2 from the germline V gene are SGHDN and FVKESK. The CDR3 is 15 amino acids. V shed 7 bases and J 4 bases; nucleotides not matched to a gene: 6. CDR3: CASTLTGGGTGELFF. CDR3 coding DNA: TGTGCCAGCACCCTGACAGGGGGCGGCACCGGGGAGCTGTTTTTT.

The rearrangement joins TRBV20-1 to TRBJ1-1; D gene uncertain. CDR3 length equals 11 residues. Trimming pared 5 bases from V and 5 bases from J, leaving 9 bases between. Germline lookup yields CDR1 DFQATT and CDR2 SNEGSKA (reference sequence). The CDR3 reads CSARPGTEAFF. In DNA form, the CDR3 reads TGCAGTGCTCGACCTGGGACTGAAGCTTTCTTT.

The V call is TRBV5-1, the J call TRBJ2-5, with 12 bases that match TRBD2. With 7 bases clipped from V and 3 bases from J, the junction kept 7 bases outside the gene matches. This CDR3 contains 15 residues. Germline V gives CDR1 SGHRS, CDR2 YFSETQ. CDR3 in DNA: TGCGCCAGCGAAGCTAGCGGGGGGGCCAAAGAGACCCAGTACTTC. Protein: CASEASGGAKETQYF.

The chain carries TRBV7-9 and TRBJ2-5, with TRBD2 matching over 10 bases. The CDR3 sequence is 14 residues long. V shed 6 bases and J 7 bases; nucleotides not matched to a gene: 8. Germline V CDR1 and CDR2: SEHNR, FQNEAQ (reference sequence). In DNA, the CDR3 is TGTGCCAGCAGGAAAGCGGGGGGGATTGTGACCCAGTACTTC. Amino acids: CASRKAGGIVTQYF. Variable domain in full (rest from reference TRBV7-9 and TRBJ2-5): DTGVSQNPRHKITKRGQNVTFRCDPISEHNRLYWYRQTLGQGPEFLTYFQNEAQLEKSRLLSDRFSAERPKGSFSTLEIQRTEQGDSAMYLCASRKAGGIVTQYFGPGTRLLVL.

V and J are TRBV19 and TRBJ2-2; D remains unclear. This CDR3 spans 14 amino acids. V lost 4 bases to trimming and J lost 2 bases, with 8 bases between them. Germline V CDR1 and CDR2: LNHDA, SQIVND (reference sequence). The CDR3 loop reads CASSTSVNTGELFF. CDR3 DNA sequence: TGTGCCAGTAGTACCTCAGTAAACACCGGGGAGCTGTTTTTT.

The V gene is TRBV5-1, the J gene TRBJ2-3; TRBD2 agrees at 12 bases. The germline gives CDR1 SGHRS, CDR2 YFSETQ. Trimming at V came to 5 bases and at J to 1 base, leaving 2 bases not matched to a gene. CDR3 length: 15 residues. The CDR3: CASRWTSGGTDTQYF. CDR3 nucleotide sequence: TGCGCCAGCAGATGGACTAGCGGGGGCACAGATACGCAGTATTTT.

The V gene is TRBV6-1, the J gene TRBJ2-1, with a tentative D call TRBD1 (6 bases). The CDR3 loop spans 15 amino acids. Germline values: CDR1 MNHNS, CDR2 SASEGT. V was trimmed by 6 bases and J by 0 bases, leaving 12 bases between them. CDR3 bases: TGTGCCAGCAGCTCAGAGACAGGCTCCTACAATGAGCAGTTCTTC. Translation: CASSSETGSYNEQFF.

This clone was observed once. This rearrangement joins TRBV6-6 to TRBJ1-5; no reliable D call. Per the germline V gene, CDR1 is MNHNY and CDR2 is SVGAGI (reference sequence). There are 12 residues in the CDR3. The V and J ends lost 3 bases and 4 bases respectively, with 4 bases between them. DNA for the CDR3: TGTGCCAGCAGTTATTTAAATCAGCCCCAGCATTTT. It specifies CASSYLNQPQHF.

This clone was counted a few times. The rearrangement joins TRBV4-3 to TRBJ1-2; 9 bases are a match to TRBD1. V lost 4 bases to trimming and J lost 8 bases; unmatched junction nucleotides: 5. Germline assignment: CDR1 LGHNA and CDR2 YSLEER. The length of the CDR3 is 13 residues. As DNA, the CDR3 is TGCGCCAGCAGCCGTGGGACAGGGAAAGGCTACACCTTC. This translates into CASSRGTGKGYTF.

This chain joins TRBV6-5 and TRBJ1-6, with D perhaps matching TRBD1 (6 bases). The CDR3 loop spans 14 amino acids. CDR1 is MNHEY, CDR2 SVGAGI, per germline. V was clipped by 6 bases and J by 2 bases, with 8 bases between them. As DNA, the CDR3 is TGTGCCAGCAGAGAGGGGGCCTATAATTCACCCCTCCACTTT. This encodes CASREGAYNSPLHF.

The chain couples TRBV6-5 to TRBJ1-1; D is possibly TRBD1 (6 bases). Germline assignment: CDR1 MNHEY and CDR2 SVGAGI. The CDR3 sequence is 14 residues long. Deletions cut 0 bases from V and 6 bases from J, with 11 bases between. The CDR3 coding sequence is TGTGCCAGCAGTTACTCGAGGGGGGACGCTGAAGCTTTCTTT. As protein: CASSYSRGDAEAFF.